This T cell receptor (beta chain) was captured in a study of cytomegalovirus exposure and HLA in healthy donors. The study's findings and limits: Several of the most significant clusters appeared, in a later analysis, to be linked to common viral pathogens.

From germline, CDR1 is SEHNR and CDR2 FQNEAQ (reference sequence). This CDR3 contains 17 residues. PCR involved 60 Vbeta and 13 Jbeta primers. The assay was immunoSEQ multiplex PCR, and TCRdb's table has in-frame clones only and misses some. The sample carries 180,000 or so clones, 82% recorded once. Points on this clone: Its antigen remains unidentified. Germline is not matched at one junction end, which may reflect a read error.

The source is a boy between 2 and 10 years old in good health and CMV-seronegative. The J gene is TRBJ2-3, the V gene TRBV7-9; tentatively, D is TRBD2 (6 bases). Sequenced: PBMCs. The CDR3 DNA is TGTTCCAGCAGCTTCCCCCGAAATGCGGGGAGCACAGATACGCAGTATTTT. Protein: CSSSFPRNAGSTDTQYF. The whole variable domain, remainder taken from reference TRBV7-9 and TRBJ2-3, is DTGVSQNPRHKITKRGQNVTFRCDPISEHNRLYWYRQTLGQGPEFLTYFQNEAQLEKSRLLSDRFSAERPKGSFSTLEIQRTEQGDSAMYLCSSSFPRNAGSTDTQYFGPGTRLTVL.